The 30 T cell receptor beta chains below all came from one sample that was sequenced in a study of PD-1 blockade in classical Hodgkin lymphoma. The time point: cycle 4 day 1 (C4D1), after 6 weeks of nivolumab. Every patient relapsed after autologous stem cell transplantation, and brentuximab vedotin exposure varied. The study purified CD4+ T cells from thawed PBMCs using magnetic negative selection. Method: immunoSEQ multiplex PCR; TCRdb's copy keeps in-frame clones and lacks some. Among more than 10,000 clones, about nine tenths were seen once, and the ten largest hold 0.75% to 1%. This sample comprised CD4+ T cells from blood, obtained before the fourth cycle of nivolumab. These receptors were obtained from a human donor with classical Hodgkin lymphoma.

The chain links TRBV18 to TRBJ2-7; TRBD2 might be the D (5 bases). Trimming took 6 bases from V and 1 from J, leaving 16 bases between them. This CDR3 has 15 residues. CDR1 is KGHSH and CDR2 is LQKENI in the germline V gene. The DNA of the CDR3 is TGTGCCAGCTCCCGAAGAGCGGCCCTTTCCTACGAGCAGTACTTC. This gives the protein CASSRRAALSYEQYF.

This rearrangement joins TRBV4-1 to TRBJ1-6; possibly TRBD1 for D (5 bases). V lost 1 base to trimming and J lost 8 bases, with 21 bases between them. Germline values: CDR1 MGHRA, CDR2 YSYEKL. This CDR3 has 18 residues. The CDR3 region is CASSQGGRPGRGDSPLHF. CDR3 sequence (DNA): TGCGCCAGCAGCCAAGGAGGTCGTCCGGGGCGTGGGGATTCACCCCTCCACTTT.

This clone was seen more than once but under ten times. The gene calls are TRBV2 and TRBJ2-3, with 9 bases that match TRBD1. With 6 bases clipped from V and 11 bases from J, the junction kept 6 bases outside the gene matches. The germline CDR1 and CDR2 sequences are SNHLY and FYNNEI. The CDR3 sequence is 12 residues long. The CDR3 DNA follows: TGTGCCAGCAGGGACAGGGGTATTGAGCAGTATTTT. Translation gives CASRDRGIEQYF.

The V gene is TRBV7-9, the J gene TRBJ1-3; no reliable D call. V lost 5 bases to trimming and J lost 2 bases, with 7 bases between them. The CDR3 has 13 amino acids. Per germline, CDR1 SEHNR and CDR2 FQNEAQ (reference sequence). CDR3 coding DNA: TGTGCCAGCAGCGTGACAACTGGAAACACCATATATTTT. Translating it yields CASSVTTGNTIYF. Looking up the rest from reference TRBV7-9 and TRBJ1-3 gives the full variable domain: DTGVSQNPRHKITKRGQNVTFRCDPISEHNRLYWYRQTLGQGPEFLTYFQNEAQLEKSRLLSDRFSAERPKGSFSTLEIQRTEQGDSAMYLCASSVTTGNTIYFGEGSWLTVV.

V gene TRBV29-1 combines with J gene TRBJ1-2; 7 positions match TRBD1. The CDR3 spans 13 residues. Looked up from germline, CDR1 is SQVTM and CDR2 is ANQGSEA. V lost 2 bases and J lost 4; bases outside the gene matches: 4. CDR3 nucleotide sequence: TGCAGCGTTGAAAGGGGGCTGGGCTATGGCTACACCTTC. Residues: CSVERGLGYGYTF.

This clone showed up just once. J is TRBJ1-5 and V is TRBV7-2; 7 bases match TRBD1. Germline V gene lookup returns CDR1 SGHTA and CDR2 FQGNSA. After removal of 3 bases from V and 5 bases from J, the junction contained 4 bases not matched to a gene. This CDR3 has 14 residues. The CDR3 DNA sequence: TGTGCCAGCAGCTTTAGAGGGGGCCATCAGCCCCAGCATTTT. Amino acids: CASSFRGGHQPQHF.

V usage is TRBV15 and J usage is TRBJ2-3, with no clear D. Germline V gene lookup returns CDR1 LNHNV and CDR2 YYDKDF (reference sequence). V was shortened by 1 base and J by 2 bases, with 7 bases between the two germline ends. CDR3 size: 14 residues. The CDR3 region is CATSRGWDTDTQYF. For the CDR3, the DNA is TGTGCCACCAGCAGAGGGTGGGACACAGATACGCAGTATTTT.

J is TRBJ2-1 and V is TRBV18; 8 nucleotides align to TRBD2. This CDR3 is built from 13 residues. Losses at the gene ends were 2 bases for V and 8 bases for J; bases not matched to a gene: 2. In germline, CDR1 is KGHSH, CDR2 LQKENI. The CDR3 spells CASSPSGRHEQFF. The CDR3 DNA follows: TGTGCCAGCTCACCAAGCGGGAGACATGAGCAGTTCTTC.

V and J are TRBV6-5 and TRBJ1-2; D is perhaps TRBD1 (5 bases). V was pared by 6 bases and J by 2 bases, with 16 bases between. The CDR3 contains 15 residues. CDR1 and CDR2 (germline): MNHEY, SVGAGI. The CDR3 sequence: CASRVTGLLNYGYTF. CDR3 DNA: TGTGCCAGCAGGGTCACAGGTCTTCTAAACTATGGCTACACCTTC.

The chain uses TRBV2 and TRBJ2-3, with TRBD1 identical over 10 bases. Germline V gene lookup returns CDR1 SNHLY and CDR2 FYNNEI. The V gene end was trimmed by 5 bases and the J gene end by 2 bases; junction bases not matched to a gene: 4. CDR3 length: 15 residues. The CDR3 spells CASSRTGGATDTQYF. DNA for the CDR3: TGTGCCAGCAGTAGGACAGGGGGTGCCACAGATACGCAGTATTTT.

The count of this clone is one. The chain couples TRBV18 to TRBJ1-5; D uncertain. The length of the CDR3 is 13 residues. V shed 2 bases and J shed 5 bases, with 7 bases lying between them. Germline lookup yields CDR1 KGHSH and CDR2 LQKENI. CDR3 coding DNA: TGTGCCAGCTCACCAAGGATGGATCAGCCCCAGCATTTT. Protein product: CASSPRMDQPQHF. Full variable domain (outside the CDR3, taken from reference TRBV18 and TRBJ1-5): NAGVMQNPRHLVRRRGQEARLRCSPMKGHSHVYWYRQLPEEGLKFMVYLQKENIIDESGMPKERFSAEFPKEGPSILRIQQVVRGDSAAYFCASSPRMDQPQHFGDGTRLSIL.

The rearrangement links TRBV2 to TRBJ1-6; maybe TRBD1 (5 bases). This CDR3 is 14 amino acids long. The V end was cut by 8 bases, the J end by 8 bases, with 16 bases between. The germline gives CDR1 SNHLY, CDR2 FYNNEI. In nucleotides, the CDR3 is TGTGCCAGCGCCAATGGGGGGAGCTATTCACCCCTCCACTTT. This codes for CASANGGSYSPLHF.

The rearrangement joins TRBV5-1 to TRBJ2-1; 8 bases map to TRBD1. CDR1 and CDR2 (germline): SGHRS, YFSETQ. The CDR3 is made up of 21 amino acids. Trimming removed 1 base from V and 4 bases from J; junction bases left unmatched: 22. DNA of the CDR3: TGCGCCAGCAGCTTGTTGGGACCGACAGGGGCGAGCGGGCGGTTATACAATGAGCAGTTCTTC. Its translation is CASSLLGPTGASGRLYNEQFF.

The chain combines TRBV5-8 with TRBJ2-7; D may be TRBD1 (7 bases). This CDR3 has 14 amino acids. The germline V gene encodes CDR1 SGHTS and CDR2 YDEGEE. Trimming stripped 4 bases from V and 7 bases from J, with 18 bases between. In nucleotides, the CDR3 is TGTGCCAGCAGCCCCGGGACAGCCCGGGGGGAGCAGTACTTC. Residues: CASSPGTARGEQYF.

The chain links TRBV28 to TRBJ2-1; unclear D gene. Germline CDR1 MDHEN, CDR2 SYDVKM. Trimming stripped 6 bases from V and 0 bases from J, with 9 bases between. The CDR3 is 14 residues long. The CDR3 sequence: CASRLASSYNEQFF. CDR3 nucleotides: TGTGCCAGCAGGTTAGCCAGCTCCTACAATGAGCAGTTCTTC.

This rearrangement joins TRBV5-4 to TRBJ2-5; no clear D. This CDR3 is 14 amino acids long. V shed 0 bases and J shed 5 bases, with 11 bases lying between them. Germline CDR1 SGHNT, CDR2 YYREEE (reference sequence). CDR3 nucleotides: TGTGCCAGCAGCTTGGTGGGAAAGTTGGAGACCCAGTACTTC. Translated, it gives CASSLVGKLETQYF.

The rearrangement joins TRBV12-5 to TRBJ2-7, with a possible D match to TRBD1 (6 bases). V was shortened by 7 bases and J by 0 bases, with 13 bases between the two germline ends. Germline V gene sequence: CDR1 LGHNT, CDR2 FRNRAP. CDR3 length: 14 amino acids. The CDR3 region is CASASDSVSYEQYF. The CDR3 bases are TGTGCTAGTGCGTCGGACAGCGTCTCCTACGAGCAGTACTTC.

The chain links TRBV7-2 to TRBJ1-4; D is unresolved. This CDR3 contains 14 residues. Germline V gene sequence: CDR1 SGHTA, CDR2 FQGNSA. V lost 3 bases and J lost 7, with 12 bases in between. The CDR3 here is CASSFHGFREKLFF. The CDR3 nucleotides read TGTGCCAGCAGCTTTCATGGGTTCCGTGAAAAACTGTTTTTT.

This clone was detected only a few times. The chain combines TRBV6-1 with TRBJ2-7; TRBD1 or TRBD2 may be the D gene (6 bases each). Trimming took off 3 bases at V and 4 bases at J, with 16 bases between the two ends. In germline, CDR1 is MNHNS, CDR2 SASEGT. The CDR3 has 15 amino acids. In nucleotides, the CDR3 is TGTGCCAGCAGTGACCGCCCGGAGGGGGGTTACGAGCAGTACTTC. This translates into CASSDRPEGGYEQYF.

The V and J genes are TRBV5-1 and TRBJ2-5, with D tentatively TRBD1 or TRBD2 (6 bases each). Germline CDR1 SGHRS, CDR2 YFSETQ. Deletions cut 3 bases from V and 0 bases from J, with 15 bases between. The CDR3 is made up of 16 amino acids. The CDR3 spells CASSSGVGGNQETQYF. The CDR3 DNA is TGCGCCAGCAGCTCGGGAGTAGGGGGTAACCAAGAGACCCAGTACTTC.

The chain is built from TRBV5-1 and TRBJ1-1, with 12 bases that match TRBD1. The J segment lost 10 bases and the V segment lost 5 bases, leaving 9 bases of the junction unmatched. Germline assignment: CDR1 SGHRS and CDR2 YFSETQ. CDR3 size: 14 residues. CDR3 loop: CASRLGTGGAPAFF. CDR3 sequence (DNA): TGCGCCAGCAGACTTGGGACAGGGGGCGCCCCAGCTTTCTTT.

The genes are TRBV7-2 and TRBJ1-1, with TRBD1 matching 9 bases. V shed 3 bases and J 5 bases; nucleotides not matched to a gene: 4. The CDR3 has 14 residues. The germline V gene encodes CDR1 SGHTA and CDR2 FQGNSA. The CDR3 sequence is CASSFDRGRTEAFF. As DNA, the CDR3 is TGTGCCAGCAGCTTTGACAGGGGGAGGACTGAAGCTTTCTTT.

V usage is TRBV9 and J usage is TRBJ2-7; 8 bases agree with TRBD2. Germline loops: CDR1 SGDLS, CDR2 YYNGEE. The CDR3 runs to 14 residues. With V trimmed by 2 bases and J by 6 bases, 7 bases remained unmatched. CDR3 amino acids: CASSVISGEGEQYF. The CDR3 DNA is TGTGCCAGCAGCGTCATTAGCGGGGAAGGCGAGCAGTACTTC.

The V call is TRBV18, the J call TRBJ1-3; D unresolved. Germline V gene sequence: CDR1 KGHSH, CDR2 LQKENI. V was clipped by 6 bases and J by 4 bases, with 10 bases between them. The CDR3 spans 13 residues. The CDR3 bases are TGTGCCAGCTCTCCGCAGGAGGGAAACACCATATATTTT. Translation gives CASSPQEGNTIYF.

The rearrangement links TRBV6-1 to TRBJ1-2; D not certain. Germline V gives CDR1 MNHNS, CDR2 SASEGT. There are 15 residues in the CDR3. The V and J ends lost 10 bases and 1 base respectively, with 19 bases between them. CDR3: CATNPVLGNNYGYTF. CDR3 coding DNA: TGTGCCACCAACCCCGTCCTCGGGAATAACTATGGCTACACCTTC.

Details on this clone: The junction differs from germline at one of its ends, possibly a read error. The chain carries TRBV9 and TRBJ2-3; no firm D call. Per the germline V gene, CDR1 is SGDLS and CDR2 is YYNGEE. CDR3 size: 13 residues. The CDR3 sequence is CASSAVFTDTQFF. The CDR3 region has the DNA TGTGCCAGCAGCGCTGTCTTCACAGATACGCAGTTTTTT.

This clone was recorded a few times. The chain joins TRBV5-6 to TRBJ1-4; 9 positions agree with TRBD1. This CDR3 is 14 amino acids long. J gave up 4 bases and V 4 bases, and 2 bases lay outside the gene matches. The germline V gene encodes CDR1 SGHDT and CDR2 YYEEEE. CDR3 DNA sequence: TGTGCCAGCAGCGAGACAGGGGGTAATGAAAAACTGTTTTTT. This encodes CASSETGGNEKLFF.

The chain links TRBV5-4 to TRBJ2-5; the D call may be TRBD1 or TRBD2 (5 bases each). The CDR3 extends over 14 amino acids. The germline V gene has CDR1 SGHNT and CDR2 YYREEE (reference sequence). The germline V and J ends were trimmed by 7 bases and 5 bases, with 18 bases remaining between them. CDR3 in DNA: TGTGCCAGCTCTCAGGGACGGGACGGGGAGACCCAGTACTTC. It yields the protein CASSQGRDGETQYF.

This chain's CDR3 is CASSYVFQETQYF. CDR3 DNA: TGTGCCAGCAGTTACGTGTTCCAAGAGACCCAGTACTTC. V gene TRBV6-6 combines with J gene TRBJ2-5; no definite D call. Germline V gene sequence: CDR1 MNHNY, CDR2 SVGAGI (reference sequence). V lost 2 bases to trimming and J lost 1 base, with 5 bases between them. The CDR3 has 13 residues.

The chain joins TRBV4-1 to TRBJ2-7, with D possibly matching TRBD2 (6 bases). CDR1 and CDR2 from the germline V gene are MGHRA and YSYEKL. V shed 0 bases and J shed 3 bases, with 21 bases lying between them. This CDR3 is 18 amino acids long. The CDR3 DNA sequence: TGCGCCAGCAGCCAAGATCGAACCCGTGGGGACTGGAACTACGAGCAGTACTTC. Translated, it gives CASSQDRTRGDWNYEQYF.